The T cell receptor beta chain under discussion was sequenced for a study of cytomegalovirus exposure and HLA in healthy donors. The germline V gene has CDR1 SEHNR and CDR2 FQNEAQ (reference sequence). The V segment lost 4 bases and the J segment 4 bases; nucleotides outside the gene matches: 13. The length of the CDR3 is 17 residues. The PCR had 60 Vbeta and 13 Jbeta primers. Produced via immunoSEQ multiplex PCR; TCRdb's table is partial and in-frame only. In all, the sample yields approximately 70,000 clones. The sequence was collected from a female donor in good health and CMV-seropositive. The rearrangement links TRBV7-9 to TRBJ2-3; 8 nucleotides agree with TRBD2. Sequenced input: PBMCs. The CDR3 reads CASSSSAGTRRADTQYF. DNA for the CDR3: TGTGCCAGCAGCTCATCTGCCGGGACTAGGAGGGCAGATACGCAGTATTTT.